Below, 12 T cell receptor beta chains from the same sample are listed, as sequenced in a study of human T cells and chemical hapten exposure. Time point indicated: patch test 1, 2 weeks after DPC sensitization. Stated treatment: therapeutic diphenylcyclopropenone sensitization with weekly scalp DPC. TCRdb called the RACE reads again in MiXCR, with one record for every CDR3 protein. Among some 340,000 distinct CDR3 sequences, around 7% were seen once, and the ten largest hold more than 7%. This specimen was whole blood, taken in connection with sensitization to the hapten diphenylcyclopropenone (DPC). These receptor sequences come from a woman between 18 and 29 years old with alopecia areata. Some clones in this sample may be carry-over from other donors' samples.

This sequence joins TRBV7-2 and TRBJ2-3, with D uncertain. Germline assignment: CDR1 SGHTA and CDR2 FQGNSA. The CDR3 covers 13 residues. The V end was cut by 5 bases, the J end by 4 bases, with 10 bases between. DNA for the CDR3: TGTGCCAGCAGCACCCATCGGGCAGATACGCAGTATTTT. Translation gives CASSTHRADTQYF.

This clonotype was picked up many times. The rearrangement joins TRBV7-9 to TRBJ1-3; D ambiguous. Trimming removed 4 bases at V and 0 bases at J, with 7 bases between. Germline V gives CDR1 SEHNR, CDR2 FQNEAQ (reference sequence). This CDR3 has 14 residues. The CDR3 nucleotides are TGTGCCAGCAGCTACACGAGCTCTGGAAACACCATATATTTT. It is translated as CASSYTSSGNTIYF.

The chain recombines TRBV12-3 or TRBV12-4 with TRBJ1-2; D perhaps matches TRBD1 (6 bases). This CDR3 spans 14 amino acids. Trimming removed 4 bases at V and 7 bases at J, with 16 bases between. The CDR3, as DNA: TGTGCCAGCAGTTGGGGCGGGGGCGCGTCTGGCTACACCTTC. Protein: CASSWGGGASGYTF.

The V and J genes are TRBV11-1 and TRBJ2-7; TRBD1 or TRBD2 may be the D gene (6 bases each). The CDR3 totals 13 residues. Trimming took 5 bases from V and 5 from J, leaving 13 bases between them. CDR1 is SGHAT, CDR2 FQDESV, per germline (reference sequence). CDR3 nucleotide sequence: TGTGCCAGCAGCGGGGGGCATAGCCACGAGCAGTACTTC. Amino acid sequence: CASSGGHSHEQYF.

This clonotype has just a few counts. This chain uses TRBV6-2 or TRBV6-3 with TRBJ2-7, with D possibly TRBD2 on 6 matching bases. Germline-derived CDR1 and CDR2 are MNHEY and SVGEGT. Trimming removed 4 bases from V and 5 bases from J, with 18 bases in between. This CDR3 contains 15 residues. CDR3 loop: CASSSHGGGSDEQYF. DNA for the CDR3: TGTGCCAGCAGTTCGCACGGGGGAGGTTCTGACGAGCAGTACTTC.

The chain couples TRBV5-1 to TRBJ2-1; perhaps TRBD2 as D (6 bases). The CDR3 sequence is 17 residues long. Germline loops: CDR1 SGHRS, CDR2 YFSETQ. V lost 6 bases, J lost 3 bases, and 22 bases lay in between. CDR3 protein: CASKNEQPGTVYNEQFF. CDR3 coding DNA: TGCGCCAGCAAGAACGAACAACCCGGGACTGTCTACAATGAGCAGTTCTTC.

The sample holds many counts of this clonotype. CDR3 residues: CASSQRGFLNTGELFF. CDR3 bases: TGTGCCAGCAGTCAGCGGGGTTTTCTGAACACCGGGGAGCTGTTTTTT. The chain links TRBV6-5 to TRBJ2-2; 7 bases line up with TRBD2. In germline, CDR1 is MNHEY, CDR2 SVGAGI. This CDR3 is built from 16 residues. J lost 1 base, V lost 5 bases, and 7 bases had no gene match.

In its sample, this clonotype was seen many times. The chain carries TRBV20-1 and TRBJ2-3; TRBD2 matches 7 bases. The CDR3 is 15 residues long. Per germline, CDR1 DFQATT and CDR2 SNEGSKA (reference sequence). With 1 base clipped from V and 3 bases from J, the junction kept 7 bases outside the gene matches. CDR3 bases: TGCAGTGCTAGAGTTTTGGCTAGCGGTACAGATACGCAGTATTTT. Its translation is CSARVLASGTDTQYF.

This clonotype was found a few times. For the CDR3, the DNA is TGCGCCAGCAGCCATGACGACAGGGATGCGGCGGAGCTGTTTTTT. It encodes CASSHDDRDAAELFF. The chain joins TRBV4-3 to TRBJ2-2, with TRBD1 matching over 7 bases. The CDR3 sequence is 15 residues long. From germline, CDR1 is LGHNA and CDR2 YSLEER. The V and J ends lost 3 bases and 10 bases, in that order; junction bases with no gene match: 11.

The chain carries TRBV12-3 or TRBV12-4 and TRBJ2-5; 9 bases are a match to TRBD1. This CDR3 is built from 14 residues. The junction had 2 bases not matched to a gene; V was cut back by 5 bases and J by 1 base. The CDR3 loop is CASSAGQGQETQYF. CDR3 DNA sequence: TGTGCCAGCAGTGCGGGACAGGGCCAAGAGACCCAGTACTTC.

The table lists this clonotype with many counts. This chain joins TRBV12-3 or TRBV12-4 and TRBJ2-7, with 8 nucleotides matching TRBD1. This CDR3 comprises 13 residues. V dropped 5 bases and J dropped 3; count of bases not matched to a gene: 3. CDR3 DNA: TGTGCCAGCAGTCCGGGACAGGTCTACGAGCAGTACTTC. Encoded protein: CASSPGQVYEQYF.

This clonotype appeared many times. The chain combines TRBV3-1 with TRBJ2-2; D possibly uses TRBD1 or TRBD2 (5 bases each). V shed 5 bases and J shed 5 bases, with 18 bases lying between them. Germline V CDR1 and CDR2: LGHDT, YNNKEL (reference sequence). The CDR3 has 16 amino acids. The CDR3 protein is CASSGRSRGTTGELFF. The CDR3 coding sequence is TGTGCCAGCAGCGGACGATCGAGGGGTACTACCGGGGAGCTGTTTTTT.